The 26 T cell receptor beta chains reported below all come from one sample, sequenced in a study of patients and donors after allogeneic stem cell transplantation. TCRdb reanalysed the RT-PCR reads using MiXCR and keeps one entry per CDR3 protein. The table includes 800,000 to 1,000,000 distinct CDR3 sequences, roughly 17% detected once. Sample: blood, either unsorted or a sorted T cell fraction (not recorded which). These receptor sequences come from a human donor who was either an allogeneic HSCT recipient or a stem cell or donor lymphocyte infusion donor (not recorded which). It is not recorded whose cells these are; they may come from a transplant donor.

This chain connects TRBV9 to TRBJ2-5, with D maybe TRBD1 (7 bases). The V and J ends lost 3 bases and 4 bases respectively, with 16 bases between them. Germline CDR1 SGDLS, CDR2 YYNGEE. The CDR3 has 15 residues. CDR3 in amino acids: CASSGGGRGRETQYF. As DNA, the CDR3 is TGTGCCAGCAGCGGGGGAGGCAGGGGGAGAGAGACCCAGTACTTC.

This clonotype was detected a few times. DNA of the CDR3: TGTGCCAGCCTTCGGGGGAACACCGGGGAGCTGTTTTTT. Its translation is CASLRGNTGELFF. This chain connects TRBV12-3 or TRBV12-4 to TRBJ2-2; D is possibly TRBD2 (5 bases). Deletions cut 8 bases from V and 1 base from J, with 8 bases between. The CDR3 has 13 residues.

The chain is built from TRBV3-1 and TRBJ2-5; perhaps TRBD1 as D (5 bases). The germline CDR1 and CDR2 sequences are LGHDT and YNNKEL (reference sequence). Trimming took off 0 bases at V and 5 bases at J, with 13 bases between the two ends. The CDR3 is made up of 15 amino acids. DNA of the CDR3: TGTGCCAGCAGCCAAGATGGACAAGGGCTGGAGACCCAGTACTTC. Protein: CASSQDGQGLETQYF.

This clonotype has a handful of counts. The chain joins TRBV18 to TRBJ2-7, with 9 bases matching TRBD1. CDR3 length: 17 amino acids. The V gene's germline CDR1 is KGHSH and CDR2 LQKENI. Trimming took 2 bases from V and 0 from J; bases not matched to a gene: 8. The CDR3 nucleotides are TGTGCCAGCTCACCAGGTCTCCGGGACAGGGTCTCCTACGAGCAGTACTTC. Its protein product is CASSPGLRDRVSYEQYF.

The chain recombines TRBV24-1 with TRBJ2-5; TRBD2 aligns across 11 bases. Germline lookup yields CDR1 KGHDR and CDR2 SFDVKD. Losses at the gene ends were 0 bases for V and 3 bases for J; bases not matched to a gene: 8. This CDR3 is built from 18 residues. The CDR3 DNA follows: TGTGCCACCAGTGATTTGCGGCCGGGACTAGCGGAAAAAGAGACCCAGTACTTC. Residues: CATSDLRPGLAEKETQYF.

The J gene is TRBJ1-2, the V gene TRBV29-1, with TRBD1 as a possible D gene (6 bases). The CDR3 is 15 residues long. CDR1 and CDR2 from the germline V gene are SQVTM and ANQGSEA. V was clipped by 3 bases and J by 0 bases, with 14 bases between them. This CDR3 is CSVDTRTDTNYGYTF. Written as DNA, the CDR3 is TGCAGCGTTGACACAAGGACAGATACTAACTATGGCTACACCTTC.

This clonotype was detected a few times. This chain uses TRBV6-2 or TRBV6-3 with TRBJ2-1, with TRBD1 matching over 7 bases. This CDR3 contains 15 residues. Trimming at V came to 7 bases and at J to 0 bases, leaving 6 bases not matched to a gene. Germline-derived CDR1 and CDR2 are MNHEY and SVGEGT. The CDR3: CASTGQVSSYNEQFF. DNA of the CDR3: TGTGCCAGCACCGGACAGGTTTCCTCCTACAATGAGCAGTTCTTC.

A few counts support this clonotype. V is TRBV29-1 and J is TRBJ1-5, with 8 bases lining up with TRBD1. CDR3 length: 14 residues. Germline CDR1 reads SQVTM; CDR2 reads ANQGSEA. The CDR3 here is CTPGRGHPNQPQHF. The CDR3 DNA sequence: TGCACCCCTGGCAGGGGGCACCCCAATCAGCCCCAGCATTTT. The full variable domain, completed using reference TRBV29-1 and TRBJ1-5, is SAVISQKPSRDICQRGTSLTIQCQVDSQVTMMFWYRQQPGQSLTLIATANQGSEATYESGFVIDKFPISRPNLTFSTLTVSNMSPEDSSIYLCTPGRGHPNQPQHFGDGTRLSIL.

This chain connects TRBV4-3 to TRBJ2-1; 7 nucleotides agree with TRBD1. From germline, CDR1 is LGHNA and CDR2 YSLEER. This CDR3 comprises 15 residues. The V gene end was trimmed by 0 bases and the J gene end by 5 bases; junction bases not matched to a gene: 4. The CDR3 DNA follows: TGCGCCAGCAGCCAAGAAGGGGACAGTGACAATGAGCAGTTCTTC. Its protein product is CASSQEGDSDNEQFF.

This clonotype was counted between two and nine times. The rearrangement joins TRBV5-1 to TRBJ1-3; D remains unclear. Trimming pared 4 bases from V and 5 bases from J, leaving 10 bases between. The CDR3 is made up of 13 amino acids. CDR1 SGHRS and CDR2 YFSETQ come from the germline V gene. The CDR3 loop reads CASSEGVRNTIYF. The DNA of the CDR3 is TGCGCCAGCAGCGAGGGAGTTCGAAACACCATATATTTT.

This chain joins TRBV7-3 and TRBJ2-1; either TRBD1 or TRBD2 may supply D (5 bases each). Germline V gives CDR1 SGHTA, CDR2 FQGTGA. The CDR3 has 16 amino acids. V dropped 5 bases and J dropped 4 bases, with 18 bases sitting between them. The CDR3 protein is CASSQRGVGGYNEQFF. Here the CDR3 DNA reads TGTGCCAGCAGCCAAAGAGGGGTTGGCGGTTACAATGAGCAGTTCTTC. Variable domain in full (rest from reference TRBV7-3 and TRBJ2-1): GAGVSQTPSNKVTEKGKYVELRCDPISGHTALYWYRQSLGQGPEFLIYFQGTGAADDSGLPNDRFFAVRPEGSVSTLKIQRTERGDSAVYLCASSQRGVGGYNEQFFGPGTRLTVL.

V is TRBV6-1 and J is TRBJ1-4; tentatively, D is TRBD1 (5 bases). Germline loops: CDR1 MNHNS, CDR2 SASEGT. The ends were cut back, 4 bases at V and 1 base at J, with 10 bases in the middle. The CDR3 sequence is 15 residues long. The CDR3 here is CASSARGGTNEKLFF. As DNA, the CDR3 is TGTGCCAGCAGTGCCCGGGGGGGAACTAATGAAAAACTGTTTTTT.

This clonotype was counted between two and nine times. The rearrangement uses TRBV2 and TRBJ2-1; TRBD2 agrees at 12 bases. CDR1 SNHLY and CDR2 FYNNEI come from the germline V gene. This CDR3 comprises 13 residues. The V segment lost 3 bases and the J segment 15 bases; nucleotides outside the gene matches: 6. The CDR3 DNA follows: TGTGCCAGCAGTGAGGAGACTAGCGGGAGTGCGTTCTTC. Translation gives CASSEETSGSAFF.

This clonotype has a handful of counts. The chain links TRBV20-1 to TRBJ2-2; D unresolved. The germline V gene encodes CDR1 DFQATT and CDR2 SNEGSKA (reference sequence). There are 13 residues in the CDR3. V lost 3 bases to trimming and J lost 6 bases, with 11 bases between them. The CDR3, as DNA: TGCAGTGCTAGGAAGATTTCCGCCGGGGAGCTGTTTTTT. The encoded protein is CSARKISAGELFF.

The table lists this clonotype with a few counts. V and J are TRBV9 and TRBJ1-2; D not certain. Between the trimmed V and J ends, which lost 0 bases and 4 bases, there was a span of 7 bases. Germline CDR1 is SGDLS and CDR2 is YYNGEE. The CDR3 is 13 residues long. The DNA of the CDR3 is TGTGCCAGCAGCGTAGTCGGGATCTATGGCTACACCTTC. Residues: CASSVVGIYGYTF.

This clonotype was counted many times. The CDR3 reads CASSQESSETYNEQFF. The CDR3, as DNA: TGCGCCAGCAGCCAAGAATCCAGCGAGACCTACAATGAGCAGTTCTTC. This chain connects TRBV4-3 to TRBJ2-1; D is ambiguous. Trimming cost V 0 bases and J 2 bases, with 11 bases left between them. The CDR3 extends over 16 amino acids. Per the germline V gene, CDR1 is LGHNA and CDR2 is YSLEER.

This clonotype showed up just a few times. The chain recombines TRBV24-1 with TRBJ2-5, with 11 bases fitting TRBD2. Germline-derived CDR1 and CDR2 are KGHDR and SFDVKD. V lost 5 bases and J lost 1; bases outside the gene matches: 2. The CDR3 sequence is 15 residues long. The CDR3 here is CATSGTSGGQETQYF. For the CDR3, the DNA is TGTGCCACCAGTGGTACTAGCGGGGGCCAAGAGACCCAGTACTTC.

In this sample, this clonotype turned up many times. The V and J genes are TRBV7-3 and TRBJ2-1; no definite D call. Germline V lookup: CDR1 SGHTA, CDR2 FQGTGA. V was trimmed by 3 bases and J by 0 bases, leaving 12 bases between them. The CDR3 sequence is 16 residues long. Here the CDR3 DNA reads TGTGCCAGCAGCTTGGGGAAGTCGAGCTCCTACAATGAGCAGTTCTTC. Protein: CASSLGKSSSYNEQFF.

The CDR3 protein is CSARKSGADTQYF. CDR3 sequence (DNA): TGCAGTGCCAGGAAGTCGGGGGCGGATACGCAGTATTTT. The chain uses TRBV20-1 and TRBJ2-3, with D possibly called TRBD1 or TRBD2 (6 bases each). The V end was cut by 6 bases, the J end by 6 bases, with 16 bases between. The CDR3 length is 13 residues. Germline-derived CDR1 and CDR2 are DFQATT and SNEGSKA (reference sequence).

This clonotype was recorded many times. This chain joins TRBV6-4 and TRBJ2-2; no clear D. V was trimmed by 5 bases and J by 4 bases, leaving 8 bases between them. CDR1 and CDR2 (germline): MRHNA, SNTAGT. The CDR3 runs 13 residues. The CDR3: CASSPTTTGELFF. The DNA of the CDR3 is TGTGCCAGCAGTCCGACAACCACCGGGGAGCTGTTTTTT.

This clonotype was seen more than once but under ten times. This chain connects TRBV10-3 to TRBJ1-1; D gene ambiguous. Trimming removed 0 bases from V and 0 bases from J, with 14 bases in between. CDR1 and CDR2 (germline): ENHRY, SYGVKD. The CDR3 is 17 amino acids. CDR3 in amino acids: CAISESTLRAVNTEAFF. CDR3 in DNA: TGTGCCATCAGTGAGTCGACTCTTCGGGCTGTGAACACTGAAGCTTTCTTT.

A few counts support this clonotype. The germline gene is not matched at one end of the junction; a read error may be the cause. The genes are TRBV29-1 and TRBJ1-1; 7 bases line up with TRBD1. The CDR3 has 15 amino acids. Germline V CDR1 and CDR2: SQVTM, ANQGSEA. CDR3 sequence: CSVEDPGTVFTQAFF. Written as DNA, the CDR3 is TGCAGCGTTGAAGATCCCGGGACAGTTTTCACTCAAGCTTTCTTT.

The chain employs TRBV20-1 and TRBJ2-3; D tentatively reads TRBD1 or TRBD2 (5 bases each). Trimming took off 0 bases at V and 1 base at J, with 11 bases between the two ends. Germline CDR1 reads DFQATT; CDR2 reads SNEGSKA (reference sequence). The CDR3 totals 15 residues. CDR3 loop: CSARDRDGGTDTQYF. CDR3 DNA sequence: TGCAGTGCTAGAGATAGGGACGGTGGCACAGATACGCAGTATTTT.

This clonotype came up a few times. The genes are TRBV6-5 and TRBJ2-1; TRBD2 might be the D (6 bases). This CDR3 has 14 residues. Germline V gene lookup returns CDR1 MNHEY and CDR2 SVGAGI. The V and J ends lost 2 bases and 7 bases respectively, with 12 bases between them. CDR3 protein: CASSYGDSGNEQFF. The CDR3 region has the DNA TGTGCCAGCAGTTACGGGGACTCGGGAAATGAGCAGTTCTTC.

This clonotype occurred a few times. Here the CDR3 reads CSARDRDQVLLYTQYF. The CDR3 DNA follows: TGCAGTGCTAGAGATCGGGACCAAGTTTTGTTGTATACGCAGTATTTT. The chain employs TRBV20-1 and TRBJ2-3; D is perhaps TRBD1 or TRBD2 (5 bases each). V shed 0 bases and J shed 7 bases, with 20 bases lying between them. The CDR3 consists of 16 residues. Germline CDR1 reads DFQATT; CDR2 reads SNEGSKA (reference sequence).

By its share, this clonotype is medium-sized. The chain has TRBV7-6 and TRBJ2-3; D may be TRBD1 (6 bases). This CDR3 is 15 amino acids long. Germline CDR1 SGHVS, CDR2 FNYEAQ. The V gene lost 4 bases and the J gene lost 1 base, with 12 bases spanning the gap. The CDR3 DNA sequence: TGTGCCAGCAGCTCTCAGGGGAAGGGCACAGATACGCAGTATTTT. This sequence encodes CASSSQGKGTDTQYF.